The rows below give T cell receptor beta chains drawn from one sample of a study of T cells after yellow fever vaccination. TCRdb re-derived calls from the 5' RACE reads in MiXCR, one entry per CDR3 protein. The repertoire holds more than 300,000 distinct CDR3 sequences, 3.5% to 4.5% seen once, with roughly a fifth in the top ten. The material was PBMCs, obtained 15 days after the yellow fever booster vaccination. These receptors originate from a man in his late teens or twenties who received the YFV17D yellow fever vaccine. Both conserved end residues are part of each CDR3. The D gene is left open where the match is weak. Size tells how often a clone was seen (once, few, many) or the class of an expanded clone, and some rows leave it out.

abundance | j_gene | v_gene | d_gene | CDR3nt | CDR3aa
many | TRBJ2-3 | TRBV7-8 | NA | TGTGCCAGCACCCTGCTAGGGACTAGCACAGATACGCAGTATTTT | CASTLLGTSTDTQYF
medium-sized | TRBJ2-5 | TRBV6-2/TRBV6-3 | TRBD2 | TGTGCCAGCAGTTACGAGGGAGGGGTAGAGACCCAGTACTTC | CASSYEGGVETQYF
few | TRBJ2-1 | TRBV6-5 | NA | TGTGCCAGCAGCCGTAGGCTCGGCTCCTACAATGAGCAGTTCTTC | CASSRRLGSYNEQFF
NA | TRBJ1-1 | TRBV29-1 | NA | TGCAGCGCCGCGAGCGGGTTTGCCGCTTTCTTT | CSAASGFAAFF
few | TRBJ1-2 | TRBV6-5 | TRBD1 | TGTGCCAGCAGTTACTCACAGGGGGGGTCCTATGGCTACACCTTC | CASSYSQGGSYGYTF
few | TRBJ2-3 | TRBV18 | TRBD1 | TGTGCCAGCTCACCTAGGACAGGGGGCACGGATACGCAGTATTTT | CASSPRTGGTDTQYF
few | TRBJ2-2 | TRBV20-1 | TRBD2 | TGCAGTGCTAGAGAAGTAGCGGGGGGCTTGGCCGGGGAGCTGTTTTTT | CSAREVAGGLAGELFF
many | TRBJ2-2 | TRBV7-3 | TRBD1 | TGTGCCAGCAGCTTCAGGGGGCGGGAAAGGACCGGGGAGCTGTTTTTT | CASSFRGRERTGELFF
few | TRBJ2-7 | TRBV19 | NA | TGTGCCAGTAGTATATCAACGACGCGGGAAACCTACGAGCAGTACTTC | CASSISTTRETYEQYF
few | TRBJ1-2 | TRBV12-3/TRBV12-4 | NA | TGTGCCAGCAGTTTCGCCGGACGGGACTATGGCTACACCTTC | CASSFAGRDYGYTF
NA | TRBJ2-1 | TRBV7-9 | TRBD1 | TGTGCCAGCAGCTCCCGGGACAGGGCCCCCTTGAGCGACAATGAGCAGTTCTTC | CASSSRDRAPLSDNEQFF
few | TRBJ2-5 | TRBV7-2 | NA | TGTGCCAGCAGCTTAGAGGGGAGGCAGACCCAGTACTTC | CASSLEGRQTQYF
few | TRBJ2-7 | TRBV27 | NA | TGTGCCAGCGGATCCTACAGGGACTCCTACGAGCAGTACTTC | CASGSYRDSYEQYF
many | TRBJ2-7 | TRBV7-2 | TRBD1 | TGTGCCAGCAGCCCCTCGGGACAGGGGGCCTACGAGCAGTACTTC | CASSPSGQGAYEQYF
few | TRBJ1-1 | TRBV7-9 | TRBD1 | TGTGCCACCCGACAGGGGGCGGATGCTTTCTTT | CATRQGADAFF
NA | TRBJ2-7 | TRBV14 | NA | TGTGCCAGCAGCCAAGATACGAAGCAGTACTTC | CASSQDTKQYF
many | TRBJ2-4 | TRBV2 | NA | TGTGCCAGCTCTCAACAGCTAGCCAAAAACATTCAGTACTTC | CASSQQLAKNIQYF
many | TRBJ1-3 | TRBV7-9 | NA | TGTGCCAGCAGCTTTCCGAGGGGACGGGGAAACACCATATATTTT | CASSFPRGRGNTIYF
NA | TRBJ1-6 | TRBV5-1 | NA | TGCGCCAGCAGCTTAGACGGAAATAATTCACCCCTCCACTTT | CASSLDGNNSPLHF
many | TRBJ2-3 | TRBV4-3 | NA | TGCGCCAGCAGCCAAAGGGGGGGGGGCACAGATACGCAGTATTTT | CASSQRGGGTDTQYF
few | TRBJ1-1 | TRBV12-3/TRBV12-4 | NA | TGTGCCAGCAGACTAACGGCGAACACTGAAGCTTTCTTT | CASRLTANTEAFF
few | TRBJ1-2 | TRBV5-1 | NA | TGCGCCAGCAGTAGCCAAGAGGGGGGCTACACCTTC | CASSSQEGGYTF
NA | TRBJ2-3 | TRBV11-2 | NA | TGTGCCAGCAGCTTAGGTCCGCTAGCTTACACAGATACGCAGTATTTT | CASSLGPLAYTDTQYF
few | TRBJ1-2 | TRBV5-1 | TRBD1 | TGCGCCAGCAGTTTCCGACAGGGTTCTAACTATGGCTACACCTTC | CASSFRQGSNYGYTF
NA | TRBJ1-1 | TRBV5-1 | NA | TGCGCCAGCAGCGGAGGGGTGGGCACTGAAGCTTTCTTT | CASSGGVGTEAFF
few | TRBJ1-4 | TRBV7-9 | NA | TGTGCCAGCAGCTTAGCGGTTGCCGTACAGGGCTATGAAAAACTGTTTTTT | CASSLAVAVQGYEKLFF
many | TRBJ1-5 | TRBV6-5 | NA | TGTGCCAGCAGTCCAAACCGCAATCAGCCCCAGCATTTT | CASSPNRNQPQHF
few | TRBJ2-1 | TRBV12-3/TRBV12-4 | TRBD2 | TGTGCCAGCAGCCGTGGACTAGCTGGGGAGCAGTTCTTC | CASSRGLAGEQFF
NA | TRBJ2-3 | TRBV3-1 | TRBD2 | TGTGCCAGCAGCCGACTAGCGGGGGTTAACACAGATACGCAGTATTTT | CASSRLAGVNTDTQYF
few | TRBJ2-1 | TRBV7-2 | NA | TGTGCCAGCAGCTTAGCGACGGATGAGCAGTTCTTC | CASSLATDEQFF
many | TRBJ2-4 | TRBV7-9 | NA | TGTGCCAGCAGCCCCACCCACCGGGGATTAGCCAAAAACATTCAGTACTTC | CASSPTHRGLAKNIQYF
NA | TRBJ1-2 | TRBV27 | NA | TGTGCCAGCTCTGGGACATATTCGTCCTATGGCTACACCTTC | CASSGTYSSYGYTF
many | TRBJ2-5 | TRBV7-2 | TRBD1 | TGTGCCAGCAGCCGGACAGGCGGTCCCAAGTACTTC | CASSRTGGPKYF